This entry concerns a single T cell receptor beta chain. Assay used: immunoSEQ multiplex PCR; TCRdb lists only in-frame clones, some missing. The profile covers about 280,000 clones, with around 82% appearing a single time and over 9% taken by the ten largest. The CDR3 has 14 residues. Germline V lookup: CDR1 MDHEN, CDR2 SYDVKM. V lost 4 bases and J lost 5; bases outside the gene matches: 7. This record comes from a study of blood T cell repertoires in COVID-19. Study-level background: Both acute and convalescent COVID-19 samples were obtained from the United States, Italy and Spain. In each case, the material was cDNA or gDNA derived from T cells, B-cell-depleted T cells, or PBMCs.

The sequenced material came from peripheral blood. The chain carries TRBV28 and TRBJ2-5, with TRBD1 matching over 7 bases. This receptor was taken from a woman aged 45-60 years who had recovered from COVID-19. This chain's CDR3 is CASSSTTGSETQYF. CDR3 DNA: TGTGCCAGCAGTTCCACGACAGGGTCGGAGACCCAGTACTTC.